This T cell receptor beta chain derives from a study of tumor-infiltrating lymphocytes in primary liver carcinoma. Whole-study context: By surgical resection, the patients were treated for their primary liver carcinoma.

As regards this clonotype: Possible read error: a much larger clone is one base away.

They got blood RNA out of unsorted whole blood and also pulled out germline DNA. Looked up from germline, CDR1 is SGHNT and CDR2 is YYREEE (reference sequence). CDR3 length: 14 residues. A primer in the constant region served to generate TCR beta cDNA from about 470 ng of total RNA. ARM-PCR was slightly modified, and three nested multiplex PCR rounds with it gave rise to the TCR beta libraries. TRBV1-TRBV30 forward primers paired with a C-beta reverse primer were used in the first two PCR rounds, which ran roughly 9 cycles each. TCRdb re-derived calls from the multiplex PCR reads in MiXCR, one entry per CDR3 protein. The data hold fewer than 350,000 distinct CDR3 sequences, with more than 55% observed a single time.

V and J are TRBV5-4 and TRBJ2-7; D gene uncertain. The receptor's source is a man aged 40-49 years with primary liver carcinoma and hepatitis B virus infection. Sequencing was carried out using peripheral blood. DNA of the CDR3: TGTGCCAGCGGCTTGAAAGGTCCTAACAGCGAGCAGTACTTC. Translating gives CASGLKGPNSEQYF. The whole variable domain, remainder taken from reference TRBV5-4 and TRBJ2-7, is ETGVTQSPTHLIKTRGQQVTLRCSSQSGHNTVSWYQQALGQGPQFIFQYYREEENGRGNFPPRFSGLQFPNYSSELNVNALELDDSALYLCASGLKGPNSEQYFGPGTRLTVT.